This T cell receptor beta chain was sequenced for a study of cytomegalovirus exposure and HLA in healthy donors. Remarks on this clone: Its target is unknown.

The PCR was carried out with 60 Vbeta primers and 13 Jbeta primers. Methods used by the authors: In a later analysis, 70 million to 80 million unique TCR beta chains included roughly 11 million shared by two or more donors. Assay: immunoSEQ multiplex PCR; the TCRdb copy retains only in-frame clones and omits some. V and J calls and clone size are as listed in that table; D and trimming were resolved from the DNA. Among some 120,000 clones, around 80% were seen once, and the ten largest hold 3.5% to 4.5%. Whole-study findings and limits: The study labeled 170 or so TCR beta chains cytomegalovirus-associated.

Trimming left V 7 bases short and J 2 bases short, with 10 bases between. The CDR3 consists of 13 residues. CDR1 is MDHEN, CDR2 SYDVKM, per germline. Sequenced input: PBMCs. The chain joins TRBV28 to TRBJ2-3, with D tentatively TRBD2 (6 bases). This receptor was obtained from a man in his thirties or forties in good health and CMV-seropositive. Here the CDR3 DNA reads TGTGCCAGCAAAGGGGAGGACACAGATACGCAGTATTTT. This codes for CASKGEDTDTQYF.